The 3 T cell receptor beta chains listed next were all sequenced from one sample in a study of T-cell reconstitution after alpha-beta-depleted transplantation in children. The authors prepared the TCRbeta library with unique molecular identifiers. TCRdb reprocessed the PCR reads with MiXCR, giving one entry per CDR3 protein. This table has around 960,000 distinct CDR3 sequences, under 30% appearing once. The sequencing used PBMCs, mostly from graft donor cells, collected 360 days after TCRalphabeta/CD19-depleted stem cell transplant. The origin of the receptors is a boy younger than two who had a stem cell transplant for SCID, so the T cells may come from the graft donor.

This clonotype was seen only once. This chain joins TRBV19 and TRBJ2-2, with D possibly TRBD1 on 5 matching bases. The CDR3 runs to 15 residues. V lost 6 bases and J lost 8, with 19 bases in between. From germline, CDR1 is LNHDA and CDR2 SQIVND (reference sequence). The CDR3 region has the DNA TGTGCCAGTAGATCGGGCAGGGCCCAGGGAGGGGAGCTGTTTTTT. Protein product: CASRSGRAQGGELFF.

This clonotype was counted a few times. This rearrangement joins TRBV20-1 to TRBJ2-7; no reliable D call. Germline CDR1 and CDR2: DFQATT and SNEGSKA (reference sequence). The CDR3 is 13 residues long. V dropped 1 base and J dropped 2 bases, with 9 bases sitting between them. The CDR3 region is CSARVASAYEQYF. In DNA form, the CDR3 reads TGCAGTGCTAGAGTGGCATCAGCCTACGAGCAGTACTTC.

This clonotype came up a few times. The chain uses TRBV6-5 and TRBJ2-7; TRBD1 matches 7 bases. V dropped 1 base and J dropped 0; count of bases not matched to a gene: 6. The germline V gene encodes CDR1 MNHEY and CDR2 SVGAGI. This CDR3 is 16 amino acids long. CDR3 bases: TGTGCCAGCAGTTACTTCTCGGGACAGAGCTCCTACGAGCAGTACTTC. It translates to CASSYFSGQSSYEQYF.